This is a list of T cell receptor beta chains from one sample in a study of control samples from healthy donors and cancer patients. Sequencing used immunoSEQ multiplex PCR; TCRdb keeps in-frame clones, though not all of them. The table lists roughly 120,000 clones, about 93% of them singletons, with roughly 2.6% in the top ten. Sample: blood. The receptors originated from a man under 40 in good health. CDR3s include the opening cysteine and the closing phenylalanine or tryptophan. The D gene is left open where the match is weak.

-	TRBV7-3	CASSSRPSWDGIQETQYF
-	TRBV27	CASSLGSNQPQHF
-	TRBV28	CATRSPGLSGGEQFF
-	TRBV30	CAWSVTGRQANYGYTF
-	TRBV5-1	CASSPGRSQETQYF
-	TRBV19	CASVTSPTGNTIYF
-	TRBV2	CASSVLGRIDSNQPQHF
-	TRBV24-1	CATRGRLNEKLFF
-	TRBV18	CASSPGTYTDTQYF
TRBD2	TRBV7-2	CASSLAWTSGLPTGELFF
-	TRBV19	CASSIRFSGLKGETQYF
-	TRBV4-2	CASSQDSTEAFF
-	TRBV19	CASSPLGEKLFF
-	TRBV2	CASRWGDVSTGELFF
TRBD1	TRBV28	CASRSAGQGAEQYF
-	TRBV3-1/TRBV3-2	CASSSRTEAETQYF
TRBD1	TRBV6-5	CASSSGTGEEQYF
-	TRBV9	CASSTSDSGYGYTF
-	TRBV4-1	CASSQDGDIGTDTQYF
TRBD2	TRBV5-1	CASSFNGGTYGAKNIQYF
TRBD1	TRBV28	CASSLDRGRDDYGYTF
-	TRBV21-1	CASSKLPLHF
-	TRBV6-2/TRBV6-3	CASSYLAQNYGYTF
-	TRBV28	CASSSAGPDQPQHF
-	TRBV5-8	CASSLGRGPNQPQHF
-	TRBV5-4	CASSPGRNSPLHF
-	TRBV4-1	CASSQVQGDGYTF
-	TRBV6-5	CASSLLASQETQYF
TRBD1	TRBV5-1	CASSSKQGLNTEAFF
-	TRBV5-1	CASSRTGNTEAFF
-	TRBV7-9	CASSFRQTYNEQFF
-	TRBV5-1	CASSLHGGQAPEETQYF
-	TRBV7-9	CASSFNRIYGYTF
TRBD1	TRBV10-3	CAISEDGTDTEAFF
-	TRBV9	CASSVGADSQTEAFF
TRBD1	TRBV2	CAISRDRGAKNIQYF
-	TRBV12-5	CASDGRGTDTQYF
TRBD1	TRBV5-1	CASSPGQGGSPLHF
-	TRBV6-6	CASGEARQSGTEAFF
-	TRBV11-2	CASSPTRYNEQFF
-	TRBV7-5	CARSPTSGGDTQYF
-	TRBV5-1	CASSLDRVKQPQHF
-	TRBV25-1	CASSEFEEPGYTF
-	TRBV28	CATVQGADNSPLHF
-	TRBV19	CATLFHEQFF
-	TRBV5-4	CASRAQSMNTEAFF
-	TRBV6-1	CASSGLRGSRTDTQYF
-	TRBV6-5	CASRVTVNTEAFF
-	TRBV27	CASSQQQNFYGYTF
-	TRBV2	CASKGTQAFF
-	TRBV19	CASSIGDSPLHF
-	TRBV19	CASRTRDTIYGYTF
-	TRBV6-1	CASSDRWAPLHF
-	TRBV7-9	CASSLDGNQPQHF
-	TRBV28	CASSLPKRRPMNTEAFF
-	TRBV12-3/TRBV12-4	CASRPYGSGYTF
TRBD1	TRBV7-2	CASSQGAGSSYEQYF
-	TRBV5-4	CASSLVGANTGELFF
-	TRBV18	CASSTQPSRGEQYF